The 27 T cell receptor beta chains presented below share a single source sample, sequenced in a study of blood T cell repertoires in COVID-19. The repertoire was sequenced with immunoSEQ multiplex PCR; TCRdb's copy has only in-frame clones and lacks some. The repertoire holds about 300,000 clones, 75% to 90% seen once, with just under 6.5% in the top ten. Sequenced input: peripheral blood. These receptors came from a woman in her fifties or sixties with COVID-19, enrolled during active disease.

This chain links TRBV14 with TRBJ1-2; D gene uncertain. Per germline, CDR1 SGHDN and CDR2 FVKESK. V was pared by 1 base and J by 0 bases, with 9 bases between. CDR3 length equals 15 residues. As DNA, the CDR3 is TGTGCCAGCAGCCAAGCACCCGGGGCTAACTATGGCTACACCTTC. It translates to CASSQAPGANYGYTF.

The V gene is TRBV6-2 or TRBV6-3, the J gene TRBJ2-1; D is possibly TRBD1 (5 bases). Germline loops: CDR1 MNHEY, CDR2 SVGEGT. The CDR3 loop spans 12 amino acids. The V end lost 5 bases, the J end lost 7 bases, and 9 bases lay between the germline ends. CDR3 bases: TGTGCCAGCAGTCGGACAAGTAATGAGCAGTTCTTC. Residues: CASSRTSNEQFF.

This chain joins TRBV27 and TRBJ2-7; the D gene is possibly TRBD2 (5 bases). Trimming took 5 bases from V and 5 from J, leaving 25 bases between them. CDR1 MNHEY and CDR2 SMNVEV come from the germline V gene (reference sequence). The CDR3 runs 17 residues. CDR3 sequence reads: CASSNRRGRDLSDEQYF. The CDR3 DNA sequence: TGTGCCAGCAGTAACCGTCGTGGGAGAGATCTGAGCGACGAGCAGTACTTC.

This clone showed up just a few times. The J gene is TRBJ2-7, the V gene TRBV6-2 or TRBV6-3; D is perhaps TRBD1 (6 bases). Trimming stripped 0 bases from V and 5 bases from J, with 20 bases between. The germline V gene has CDR1 MNHEY and CDR2 SVGEGT. The CDR3 extends over 17 amino acids. CDR3 DNA sequence: TGTGCCAGCAGTTACTCGAACGCAGGGGTGCGCGTCCACGAGCAGTACTTC. It translates to CASSYSNAGVRVHEQYF.

This chain connects TRBV7-2 to TRBJ1-1; 7 bases match TRBD1. The V and J ends lost 6 bases and 0 bases, in that order; junction bases with no gene match: 4. The CDR3 has 14 residues. Germline V gene lookup returns CDR1 SGHTA and CDR2 FQGNSA. This CDR3 is CASRPGTVNTEAFF. CDR3 DNA sequence: TGTGCCAGCAGACCCGGGACAGTGAACACTGAAGCTTTCTTT.

This clone has just one count. The chain employs TRBV7-9 and TRBJ1-1; 7 nucleotides align to TRBD1. J was trimmed by 10 bases and V by 1 base; bases with no gene match: 6. Germline V gene data show CDR1 as SEHNR and CDR2 as FQNEAQ (reference sequence). The CDR3 has 13 amino acids. CDR3 nucleotide sequence: TGTGCCAGCAGCTTAGGAGGGTCAGGGGGAGCTTTCTTT. This sequence encodes CASSLGGSGGAFF.

The genes are TRBV6-1 and TRBJ2-1; tentative D call: TRBD2 (5 bases). Between the trimmed V and J ends, which lost 3 bases and 4 bases, there was a span of 13 bases. This CDR3 has 15 amino acids. Germline loops: CDR1 MNHNS, CDR2 SASEGT. Here the CDR3 reads CASSDGYPGYNEQFF. In DNA, the CDR3 is TGTGCCAGCAGTGATGGTTATCCGGGGTACAATGAGCAGTTCTTC.

This clone has a single count. This sequence joins TRBV7-2 and TRBJ1-3; 8 bases match TRBD1. The V gene end was trimmed by 4 bases and the J gene end by 2 bases; junction bases not matched to a gene: 4. This CDR3 contains 15 residues. Germline V gene data show CDR1 as SGHTA and CDR2 as FQGNSA. The CDR3 loop is CASSSSDRAGNTIYF. Here the CDR3 DNA reads TGTGCCAGCAGCTCATCGGACAGGGCTGGAAACACCATATATTTT. Combining the CDR3 with reference TRBV7-2 and TRBJ1-3 gives the whole variable domain GAGVSQSPSNKVTEKGKDVELRCDPISGHTALYWYRQSLGQGLEFLIYFQGNSAPDKSGLPSDRFSAERTGGSVSTLTIQRTQQEDSAVYLCASSSSDRAGNTIYFGEGSWLTVV.

The CDR3 nucleotides are TGTGCCAGCAGCTTCGACACAAGGAACACTGAAGCTTTCTTT. This sequence encodes CASSFDTRNTEAFF. J is TRBJ1-1 and V is TRBV5-6; D uncertain. The germline V gene has CDR1 SGHDT and CDR2 YYEEEE. V lost 2 bases and J 1 base, leaving 9 bases between the germline ends. This CDR3 contains 14 residues.

The chain couples TRBV7-2 to TRBJ2-7; D gene uncertain. Germline V gene sequence: CDR1 SGHTA, CDR2 FQGNSA. The germline V and J ends were trimmed by 5 bases and 5 bases, with 13 bases remaining between them. The length of the CDR3 is 13 residues. The CDR3 nucleotides are TGTGCCAGCAGCCTAAAAGCAGAGGACGAGCAGTACTTC. Its translation is CASSLKAEDEQYF.

V is TRBV7-9 and J is TRBJ1-6; D remains ambiguous. The germline V gene has CDR1 SEHNR and CDR2 FQNEAQ (reference sequence). The CDR3 runs to 18 residues. The V end lost 5 bases, the J end lost 8 bases, and 25 bases lay between the germline ends. CDR3 bases: TGTGCCAGCAGCCCCCCCGGGTCGGCTCTCCTCCACGATTCACCCCTCCACTTT. Translated, it gives CASSPPGSALLHDSPLHF.

The chain recombines TRBV2 with TRBJ2-3; TRBD2 aligns across 14 bases. The germline gives CDR1 SNHLY, CDR2 FYNNEI. V trimming: 6 bases; J trimming: 6 bases; junction bases outside the gene matches: 5. This CDR3 has 15 amino acids. The CDR3: CASRGTSGSVDTQYF. The CDR3 DNA reads as TGTGCCAGCAGGGGGACTAGCGGGAGTGTGGATACGCAGTATTTT. Filled out from reference TRBV2 and TRBJ2-3, the complete variable domain reads EPEVTQTPSHQVTQMGQEVILRCVPISNHLYFYWYRQILGQKVEFLVSFYNNEISEKSEIFDDQFSVERPDGSNFTLKIRSTKLEDSAMYFCASRGTSGSVDTQYFGPGTRLTVL.

The J gene is TRBJ2-2, the V gene TRBV7-9; D remains unclear. CDR1 and CDR2 (germline): SEHNR, FQNEAQ (reference sequence). V dropped 8 bases and J dropped 3 bases, with 7 bases sitting between them. The CDR3 is made up of 12 amino acids. CDR3 protein: CASRPDTGELFF. The CDR3 bases are TGTGCCAGCCGCCCGGACACCGGGGAGCTGTTTTTT.

V usage is TRBV18 and J usage is TRBJ2-5, with D uncertain. This CDR3 region has 14 residues. V was shortened by 0 bases and J by 5 bases, with 10 bases between the two germline ends. Germline values: CDR1 KGHSH, CDR2 LQKENI. The CDR3 here is CASSPPGRWETQYF. The CDR3 DNA is TGTGCCAGCTCACCACCGGGCAGGTGGGAGACCCAGTACTTC.

This chain connects TRBV5-1 to TRBJ2-3, with D possibly matching TRBD2 (6 bases). The germline V gene encodes CDR1 SGHRS and CDR2 YFSETQ. This CDR3 is 17 amino acids long. The V end was cut by 0 bases, the J end by 1 base, with 15 bases between. Here the CDR3 reads CASSLDAAGLGTDTQYF. DNA for the CDR3: TGCGCCAGCAGCTTGGATGCGGCGGGATTGGGCACAGATACGCAGTATTTT.

The chain employs TRBV2 and TRBJ1-2; TRBD1 matches 7 bases. Germline CDR1 and CDR2: SNHLY and FYNNEI. The CDR3 spans 13 residues. Unmatched junction bases numbered 5, after V lost 6 bases and J lost 4 bases. The CDR3 DNA is TGTGCCAGCAGACCCAGGGGGTCCTATGGCTACACCTTC. It yields the protein CASRPRGSYGYTF.

The chain employs TRBV11-2 and TRBJ2-3; D gene ambiguous. Trimming left V 5 bases short and J 2 bases short, with 8 bases between. The CDR3 is 13 residues long. Germline CDR1 SGHAT, CDR2 FQNNGV. CDR3 protein: CASSRSVTDTQYF. The CDR3 bases are TGTGCCAGCAGCCGGTCGGTCACAGATACGCAGTATTTT.

This chain links TRBV10-3 with TRBJ2-2; 12 bases are shared with TRBD1. Unmatched junction bases numbered 11, after V lost 6 bases and J lost 6 bases. CDR3 length equals 17 residues. Germline values: CDR1 ENHRY, CDR2 SYGVKD. The CDR3 sequence: CAIRGTGGVPQAGELFF. DNA of the CDR3: TGTGCCATCAGGGGGACAGGGGGCGTTCCCCAGGCCGGGGAGCTGTTTTTT.

In its sample, this clone was seen a few times. This chain's CDR3 is CASSALDITGNTIYF. The CDR3 DNA is TGTGCCAGCAGTGCTCTCGACATTACTGGAAACACCATATATTTT. This chain uses TRBV27 with TRBJ1-3; D gene unclear. V was pared by 5 bases and J by 2 bases, with 13 bases between. Per the germline V gene, CDR1 is MNHEY and CDR2 is SMNVEV (reference sequence). There are 15 residues in the CDR3.

This clone was seen a few times. The gene calls are TRBV5-1 and TRBJ1-1; D is perhaps TRBD1 (6 bases). Trimming pared 4 bases from V and 1 base from J, leaving 11 bases between. The length of the CDR3 is 14 residues. CDR1 is SGHRS, CDR2 YFSETQ, per germline. The CDR3: CASSPGAPNTEAFF. The CDR3 nucleotides read TGCGCCAGCAGCCCAGGGGCGCCGAACACTGAAGCTTTCTTT.

The V gene is TRBV13, the J gene TRBJ2-1, with 11 bases fitting TRBD2. The CDR3 contains 16 residues. Germline V gene sequence: CDR1 PRHDT, CDR2 FYEKMQ (reference sequence). The V gene end was trimmed by 5 bases and the J gene end by 6 bases; junction bases not matched to a gene: 9. As DNA, the CDR3 is TGTGCCAGCAGCCTCACCGGGACTAGCGGTTTCAATGAGCAGTTCTTC. Its translation: CASSLTGTSGFNEQFF.

The chain recombines TRBV5-1 with TRBJ2-2; the D is unclear. The germline gives CDR1 SGHRS, CDR2 YFSETQ. V was pared by 4 bases and J by 4 bases, with 8 bases between. The CDR3 covers 13 residues. As DNA, the CDR3 is TGCGCCAGCAGCAAAAAGAGCACCGGGGAGCTGTTTTTT. Translation: CASSKKSTGELFF.

V gene TRBV7-2 combines with J gene TRBJ2-3; D ambiguous. V dropped 4 bases and J dropped 2 bases, with 7 bases sitting between them. CDR1 is SGHTA and CDR2 is FQGNSA in the germline V gene. The CDR3 is made up of 13 amino acids. This CDR3 is CASSSQNTDTQYF. CDR3 nucleotide sequence: TGTGCCAGCAGCTCCCAAAACACAGATACGCAGTATTTT.

V usage is TRBV4-1 and J usage is TRBJ2-3; weak D call: TRBD2 (5 bases). The CDR3 covers 17 residues. Germline CDR1 is MGHRA and CDR2 is YSYEKL. Deletions cut 5 bases from V and 4 bases from J, with 22 bases between. The CDR3 spells CASSERRPPGGADTQYF. In DNA, the CDR3 is TGCGCCAGCAGCGAAAGGAGGCCCCCGGGCGGCGCAGATACGCAGTATTTT.

The chain employs TRBV24-1 and TRBJ2-3; TRBD2 matches at 14 bases. Germline CDR1 reads KGHDR; CDR2 reads SFDVKD. Trimming cost V 7 bases and J 1 base; bases outside gene matches: 12. This CDR3 contains 19 residues. CDR3 sequence: CATSNTGLAGVWRTDTQYF. Here the CDR3 DNA reads TGTGCCACCAGCAACACGGGACTAGCGGGAGTTTGGCGCACAGATACGCAGTATTTT.

This chain links TRBV10-1 with TRBJ2-7, with 9 bases that match TRBD2. V trimming: 3 bases; J trimming: 4 bases; junction bases outside the gene matches: 7. The CDR3 has 15 amino acids. Germline lookup yields CDR1 WNHNN and CDR2 SYGVQD (reference sequence). CDR3 in DNA: TGCGCCAGCAGTGATCTCTCGGCGGGAGGGTACGAGCAGTACTTC. Translated, it gives CASSDLSAGGYEQYF.

The rearrangement joins TRBV24-1 to TRBJ2-3, with D possibly matching TRBD1 (6 bases). The CDR3 loop spans 16 amino acids. V lost 3 bases, J lost 4 bases, and 16 bases lay in between. Germline CDR1 is KGHDR and CDR2 is SFDVKD. CDR3 amino acids: CATSDPLGEGADTQYF. The CDR3 DNA is TGTGCCACCAGTGATCCCCTAGGTGAGGGGGCAGATACGCAGTATTTT.